These 18 T cell receptor beta chains were sequenced from one sample in a study of Graves' ophthalmopathy and Graves' hyperthyroidism. RNA served as the template for amplifying TCR beta CDR3 regions. Scientists carried out first-round RT-PCR using HTBI primers and then a second-round multiplex PCR. Using its own MiXCR run on the multiplex PCR reads, TCRdb lists one record per CDR3 protein. Here the sample spans 350,000 or so distinct CDR3 sequences, roughly a sixth being singletons. The sample taken for sequencing was peripheral blood. Receptors originate from an adult man with Graves' ophthalmopathy.

This clonotype showed up many times. The chain is built from TRBV19 and TRBJ1-2, with 9 bases identical to TRBD1. The CDR3 is made up of 16 amino acids. Germline CDR1 is LNHDA and CDR2 is SQIVND (reference sequence). The V segment lost 6 bases and the J segment 4 bases; nucleotides outside the gene matches: 12. The CDR3 spells CASSTTHRDRVYGYTF. The DNA of the CDR3 is TGTGCCAGTAGCACAACACACCGGGACAGGGTCTATGGCTACACCTTC.

This clonotype was detected ten times or more. The V call is TRBV11-2, the J call TRBJ2-1, with D tentatively TRBD1 (6 bases). V lost 1 base and J 8 bases, leaving 6 bases between the germline ends. The CDR3 loop spans 12 amino acids. Per germline, CDR1 SGHAT and CDR2 FQNNGV. This CDR3 is CASSLAGDEQFF. DNA for the CDR3: TGTGCCAGCAGCTTAGCAGGGGATGAGCAGTTCTTC.

This clonotype was seen at least ten times. This chain uses TRBV7-2 with TRBJ2-5, with 13 bases identical to TRBD2. In germline, CDR1 is SGHTA, CDR2 FQGNSA. J gave up 5 bases and V 5 bases, and 8 bases lay outside the gene matches. The CDR3 loop spans 16 amino acids. The CDR3 region is CASSPGLAGLWETQYF. Written as DNA, the CDR3 is TGTGCCAGCAGCCCGGGACTAGCGGGACTCTGGGAGACCCAGTACTTC.

Many counts were recorded for this clonotype. The CDR3 loop reads CASEGQNYEQYF. Here the CDR3 DNA reads TGTGCCAGTGAGGGACAAAACTACGAGCAGTACTTC. The chain recombines TRBV19 with TRBJ2-7, with D perhaps matching TRBD1 (6 bases). CDR3 length: 12 amino acids. V lost 8 bases to trimming and J lost 3 bases, with 11 bases between them. The germline gives CDR1 LNHDA, CDR2 SQIVND (reference sequence).

At least ten counts were recorded for this clonotype. The chain has TRBV7-3 and TRBJ1-1; TRBD1 is a possible D gene (5 bases). Trimming took 5 bases from V and 7 from J, leaving 11 bases between them. There are 12 residues in the CDR3. Germline V gene sequence: CDR1 SGHTA, CDR2 FQGTGA. The CDR3 spells CASSTQGGEAFF. CDR3 in DNA: TGTGCCAGCAGCACCCAGGGTGGTGAAGCTTTCTTT.

In this sample, this clonotype turned up many times. CDR3 nucleotides: TGCAGTGCTCAGAGTGCGACAGGTCTTCAGTACTTC. Its protein product is CSAQSATGLQYF. The chain combines TRBV20-1 with TRBJ2-4; TRBD1 is a possible D gene (6 bases). Germline V gives CDR1 DFQATT, CDR2 SNEGSKA (reference sequence). V was pared by 5 bases and J by 11 bases, with 16 bases between. The CDR3 totals 12 residues.

This clonotype has ten or more counts. This rearrangement joins TRBV30 to TRBJ1-6; D gene unclear. The germline V and J ends were trimmed by 2 bases and 6 bases, with 14 bases remaining between them. CDR3 length equals 15 residues. Germline-derived CDR1 and CDR2 are GTSNPN and SVGIG (reference sequence). The CDR3 spells CAWSPRPVVNSPLHF. The CDR3 region has the DNA TGTGCCTGGAGTCCACGGCCGGTAGTTAATTCACCCCTCCACTTT.

This clonotype was recorded many times. V usage is TRBV20-1 and J usage is TRBJ2-7; D gene uncertain. The V and J ends lost 6 bases and 4 bases respectively, with 13 bases between them. Per germline, CDR1 DFQATT and CDR2 SNEGSKA (reference sequence). The CDR3 length is 12 residues. DNA of the CDR3: TGCAGTGCCCCGGACCCGAAGTACGAGCAGTACTTC. Its protein is CSAPDPKYEQYF.

The J gene is TRBJ2-2, the V gene TRBV28, with D possibly TRBD2 on 6 matching bases. V was shortened by 4 bases and J by 4 bases, with 10 bases between the two germline ends. The CDR3 is 14 residues long. Germline loops: CDR1 MDHEN, CDR2 SYDVKM. The CDR3 coding sequence is TGTGCCAGCAGTTCGACTAGTTTCACCGGGGAGCTGTTTTTT. This codes for CASSSTSFTGELFF.

This clonotype occurred many times. The rearrangement uses TRBV29-1 and TRBJ1-5; 8 bases line up with TRBD1. Unmatched junction bases numbered 11, after V lost 7 bases and J lost 3 bases. The germline gives CDR1 SQVTM, CDR2 ANQGSEA. The CDR3 is 15 residues long. In nucleotides, the CDR3 is TGCAGCGCTCCCTTGACAGGGGAGGACAATCAGCCCCAGCATTTT. Protein product: CSAPLTGEDNQPQHF.

There are many counts of this clonotype. Here the CDR3 DNA reads TGTGCCAGCAGTCAACGGTCCCGCAATCAGCCCCAGCATTTT. Its translation is CASSQRSRNQPQHF. J is TRBJ1-5 and V is TRBV12-3 or TRBV12-4; D unresolved. The V end was cut by 5 bases, the J end by 2 bases, with 10 bases between. This CDR3 is 14 amino acids long.

This clonotype appeared many times. The V and J genes are TRBV20-1 and TRBJ2-7, with a possible D match to TRBD1 (6 bases). Germline V gene lookup returns CDR1 DFQATT and CDR2 SNEGSKA (reference sequence). The CDR3 has 12 residues. Trimming took off 3 bases at V and 3 bases at J, with 9 bases between the two ends. The CDR3 bases are TGCAGTGCTAGTGGGGGCCTCTACGAGCAGTACTTC. Translated, it gives CSASGGLYEQYF.

This clonotype was recorded many times. The chain employs TRBV7-6 and TRBJ2-2, with 8 positions matching TRBD2. CDR3 length: 15 amino acids. V lost 5 bases and J lost 7; bases outside the gene matches: 9. Per germline, CDR1 SGHVS and CDR2 FNYEAQ. CDR3 in DNA: TGTGCCAGCAGCCTAACCAGCGGGAGTAGCGGGGAGCTGTTTTTT. This translates into CASSLTSGSSGELFF.

This clonotype was seen ten or more times. The chain links TRBV3-1 to TRBJ1-5; no clear D. The CDR3 covers 15 residues. CDR1 is LGHDT and CDR2 is YNNKEL in the germline V gene (reference sequence). V lost 1 base, J lost 0 bases, and 7 bases lay in between. DNA of the CDR3: TGTGCCAGCAGCCAAGGACAAGATAGCAATCAGCCCCAGCATTTT. Amino acids: CASSQGQDSNQPQHF.

This clonotype was seen at least ten times. The rearrangement links TRBV30 to TRBJ2-3; no clear D. V was pared by 1 base and J by 9 bases, with 17 bases between. CDR3 size: 14 residues. Germline-derived CDR1 and CDR2 are GTSNPN and SVGIG (reference sequence). DNA for the CDR3: TGTGCCTGGAGTGCTACCTCCCTACAGATGACGCAGTATTTT. This codes for CAWSATSLQMTQYF.

J is TRBJ2-7 and V is TRBV12-3 or TRBV12-4; no clear D. The CDR3 contains 13 residues. Trimming shortened V by 6 bases and J by 3 bases, and 12 bases separated the two germline ends. CDR3 sequence reads: CASSYGADYEQYF. CDR3 bases: TGTGCCAGCAGCTATGGAGCCGACTACGAGCAGTACTTC.

In this sample, this clonotype turned up many times. For the CDR3, the DNA is TGCAGTGCTAGATCGCCCCAGGCCGAGGGATGGTTGGCTGGCTATGGCTACACCTTC. It codes for CSARSPQAEGWLAGYGYTF. The gene calls are TRBV20-1 and TRBJ1-2, with D hard to call. This CDR3 is 19 amino acids long. V was trimmed by 2 bases and J by 4 bases, leaving 29 bases between them. CDR1 DFQATT and CDR2 SNEGSKA come from the germline V gene (reference sequence).

About this clonotype: A read error may explain this, as a much larger clone is one base away. The chain employs TRBV13 and TRBJ1-1, with unresolved D. CDR3 length: 16 residues. Germline V gene sequence: CDR1 PRHDT, CDR2 FYEKMQ (reference sequence). The CDR3 DNA reads TGTGCCAGCAGCTTCGGGAGGAACATCCTGAACACTGAAGCTCTCTTT. Its protein product is CASSFGRNILNTEALF.